The present TCR beta chain was sequenced within a study of CD8 T cells in ankylosing spondylitis. The CDR3 has 15 residues. J gave up 6 bases and V 6 bases, and 10 bases lay outside the gene matches. Germline CDR1 MNHNS, CDR2 SASEGT. The authors made TCR beta libraries by quantitative 5'-RACE with molecular barcodes. MiXCR, applied by TCRdb to the 5' RACE reads, yields one record per CDR3 protein. The table has about 240,000 distinct CDR3 sequences, 20% to 30% seen once. The sequence was collected from a male donor with ankylosing spondylitis or in good health (not recorded which). This chain uses TRBV6-1 with TRBJ2-3; 9 positions agree with TRBD1. Sequencing used blood, either unsorted or a sorted T cell fraction (not recorded which). DNA of the CDR3: TGTGCCAGCAGAGCCGGGACAGGGAGGGAGGATACGCAGTATTTT. Translated, it gives CASRAGTGREDTQYF.